This TCR beta chain is drawn from a study of cytomegalovirus exposure and HLA in healthy donors. The study, taken as a whole, reports: TCR beta chains associated with HLA were, in a later analysis, more clonally expanded than equally common others.

Regarding this clone: No antigen is known for it.

PCR primers comprised 60 Vbeta and 13 Jbeta primers. The method was immunoSEQ multiplex PCR; TCRdb's version includes in-frame clones alone and lacks a portion of them. This table has 60,000 to 65,000 clones, roughly 73% appearing once. The CDR3 extends over 12 amino acids. The ends were cut back, 11 bases at V and 7 bases at J, with 17 bases in the middle. CDR1 is ENHRY, CDR2 SYGVKD, per germline. This TCR came from a woman in her forties in good health and CMV-seropositive. The chain has TRBV10-3 and TRBJ1-1; D is perhaps TRBD1 (6 bases). The sequenced material came from PBMCs. CDR3 sequence: CASQQGRGEAFF. For the CDR3, the DNA is TGTGCCTCACAACAGGGAAGAGGTGAAGCTTTCTTT.